A single sample gave rise to the 20 T cell receptor beta chains below, sequenced in a study of blood T cell repertoires in COVID-19. Clones were read by immunoSEQ multiplex PCR, and TCRdb kept only the in-frame ones, dropping some. This sample has about 250,000 clones; about 89% occur once, and the top ten carry 1.6%. Input material: peripheral blood. These receptors originate from a woman in her sixties or seventies who had recovered from COVID-19.

This rearrangement joins TRBV13 to TRBJ1-1; D might be TRBD1 (6 bases). Germline CDR1 PRHDT, CDR2 FYEKMQ (reference sequence). The CDR3 loop spans 13 amino acids. Trimming stripped 5 bases from V and 7 bases from J, with 14 bases between. The CDR3 sequence: CASSPFRGSEAFF. CDR3 sequence (DNA): TGTGCCAGCAGCCCCTTCAGGGGCAGTGAAGCTTTCTTT.

This sequence joins TRBV19 and TRBJ2-7, with D uncertain. The germline CDR1 and CDR2 sequences are LNHDA and SQIVND (reference sequence). The CDR3 covers 14 residues. Trimming stripped 4 bases from V and 1 base from J, with 11 bases between. The CDR3 DNA reads TGTGCCAGTAGTACTTTTCAGAAATCCTACGAGCAGTACTTC. Its protein is CASSTFQKSYEQYF.

The CDR3 nucleotides are TGTGCCAGCAGCTTTGGGGGAACAGGGGGTCTGGATTCACCCCTCCACTTT. This translates into CASSFGGTGGLDSPLHF. This chain connects TRBV7-9 to TRBJ1-6; 8 positions agree with TRBD1. Looked up from germline, CDR1 is SEHNR and CDR2 is FQNEAQ (reference sequence). V was clipped by 3 bases and J by 8 bases; unmatched bases: 12. The CDR3 totals 17 residues.

The chain carries TRBV2 and TRBJ2-7, with 8 bases fitting TRBD2. The germline V gene has CDR1 SNHLY and CDR2 FYNNEI. Trimming at V came to 7 bases and at J to 0 bases, leaving 8 bases not matched to a gene. This CDR3 has 15 residues. The CDR3 region has the DNA TGTGCCAGCACCCACGGGGGGGAGGGCTCCTACGAGCAGTACTTC. Its translation: CASTHGGEGSYEQYF.

J is TRBJ1-3 and V is TRBV15; unclear D gene. Trimming took 6 bases from V and 4 from J, leaving 10 bases between them. Germline V CDR1 and CDR2: LNHNV, YYDKDF (reference sequence). The length of the CDR3 is 13 residues. As DNA, the CDR3 is TGTGCCACCAGTCTGTCTGGCGGAAACACCATATATTTT. It translates to CATSLSGGNTIYF. The full variable domain, completed using reference TRBV15 and TRBJ1-3, is DAMVIQNPRYQVTQFGKPVTLSCSQTLNHNVMYWYQQKSSQAPKLLFHYYDKDFNNEADTPDNFQSRRPNTSFCFLDIRSPGLGDTAMYLCATSLSGGNTIYFGEGSWLTVV.

J is TRBJ2-7 and V is TRBV19, with a weak D call TRBD1 (6 bases). V gave up 4 bases and J gave up 3 bases, with 16 bases separating them. Germline CDR1 LNHDA, CDR2 SQIVND (reference sequence). The CDR3 loop spans 15 amino acids. The CDR3 here is CASSNRGQSDYEQYF. The CDR3 nucleotides read TGTGCCAGTAGTAATCGGGGACAATCCGACTACGAGCAGTACTTC.

This chain uses TRBV24-1 with TRBJ1-2; D unclear. From germline, CDR1 is KGHDR and CDR2 SFDVKD. V lost 3 bases and J 6 bases, leaving 13 bases between the germline ends. The CDR3 length is 14 residues. CDR3 protein: CATSDNVAVHGYTF. In DNA, the CDR3 is TGTGCCACCAGTGATAATGTGGCAGTACATGGCTACACCTTC.

This clone appeared once. The chain is built from TRBV20-1 and TRBJ2-1; no firm D call. CDR1 DFQATT and CDR2 SNEGSKA come from the germline V gene (reference sequence). With 4 bases removed from V and 8 bases from J, the gap between germline ends came to 9 bases. CDR3 length equals 11 residues. The CDR3, as DNA: TGCAGTGCTAAGAACTCATATGAGCAGTTCTTC. Amino acid sequence: CSAKNSYEQFF.

This clone was seen only once. This rearrangement joins TRBV19 to TRBJ1-6; D is undetermined. In germline, CDR1 is LNHDA, CDR2 SQIVND (reference sequence). The CDR3 extends over 15 amino acids. V lost 9 bases to trimming and J lost 0 bases, with 12 bases between them. The CDR3 loop is CASRGVTSYNSPLHF. The CDR3 nucleotides read TGTGCCAGCCGCGGGGTGACCTCCTATAATTCACCCCTCCACTTT.

This clone was seen a handful of times. CDR3 amino acids: CANPADNTGELFF. In DNA form, the CDR3 reads TGTGCCAACCCGGCGGATAACACCGGGGAGCTGTTTTTT. The chain couples TRBV7-9 to TRBJ2-2; D gene uncertain. The CDR3 is made up of 13 amino acids. The germline V gene has CDR1 SEHNR and CDR2 FQNEAQ (reference sequence). V gave up 10 bases and J gave up 2 bases, with 11 bases separating them.

In its sample, this clone was seen once. V gene TRBV3-1 (or the pseudogene TRBV3-2) combines with J gene TRBJ2-7; 7 bases agree with TRBD1. This CDR3 contains 14 residues. The trim removed 7 bases at V and 6 bases at J, leaving 12 bases unmatched. Germline V gene data show CDR1 as LGHDT and CDR2 as YNNKEL (reference sequence). The CDR3 coding sequence is TGTGCCAGCACCCGGAGCTTAGGGGGCCCCGAGCAGTACTTC. Encoded protein: CASTRSLGGPEQYF.

V usage is TRBV6-4 and J usage is TRBJ1-5, with D unresolved. V dropped 4 bases and J dropped 0 bases, with 13 bases sitting between them. This CDR3 spans 16 amino acids. From germline, CDR1 is MRHNA and CDR2 SNTAGT. The CDR3 DNA is TGTGCCAGCAGTGGAGGCCTCGATTATAGCAATCAGCCCCAGCATTTT. This encodes CASSGGLDYSNQPQHF.

The chain carries TRBV15 and TRBJ1-4; possible D gene TRBD1, 5 bases. V was cut by 1 base and J by 0 bases, with 9 bases left in between. Germline V lookup: CDR1 LNHNV, CDR2 YYDKDF (reference sequence). This CDR3 region has 16 residues. CDR3 DNA: TGTGCCACCAGCAGAGGAACAGGAGCAACTAATGAAAAACTGTTTTTT. It specifies CATSRGTGATNEKLFF. Variable domain in full (rest from reference TRBV15 and TRBJ1-4): DAMVIQNPRYQVTQFGKPVTLSCSQTLNHNVMYWYQQKSSQAPKLLFHYYDKDFNNEADTPDNFQSRRPNTSFCFLDIRSPGLGDTAMYLCATSRGTGATNEKLFFGSGTQLSVL.

The rearrangement uses TRBV7-2 and TRBJ2-5; D ambiguous. The CDR3 loop spans 13 amino acids. Looked up from germline, CDR1 is SGHTA and CDR2 is FQGNSA. V lost 2 bases and J lost 2, with 6 bases in between. The CDR3 DNA follows: TGTGCCAGCAGCTTACAAATTCAAGAGACCCAGTACTTC. Encoded protein: CASSLQIQETQYF. Full variable domain (rest looked up from reference TRBV7-2 and TRBJ2-5): GAGVSQSPSNKVTEKGKDVELRCDPISGHTALYWYRQSLGQGLEFLIYFQGNSAPDKSGLPSDRFSAERTGGSVSTLTIQRTQQEDSAVYLCASSLQIQETQYFGPGTRLLVL.

V gene TRBV3-1 (or the pseudogene TRBV3-2) combines with J gene TRBJ2-1, with D uncertain. Trimming removed 4 bases at V and 4 bases at J, with 14 bases between. This CDR3 contains 15 residues. Germline CDR1 and CDR2: LGHDT and YNNKEL (reference sequence). CDR3 sequence (DNA): TGTGCCAGCAGCCGAATGGTCCAACAGTACAATGAGCAGTTCTTC. Translated, it gives CASSRMVQQYNEQFF.

The chain links TRBV6-4 to TRBJ1-5, with D possibly matching TRBD1 (6 bases). Germline loops: CDR1 MRHNA, CDR2 SNTAGT. V lost 6 bases and J lost 0, with 24 bases in between. This CDR3 comprises 19 residues. The CDR3 here is CASRGGGQGCTDSNQPQHF. The DNA of the CDR3 is TGTGCCAGCAGAGGGGGTGGGCAGGGATGTACTGATAGCAATCAGCCCCAGCATTTT.

The rearrangement joins TRBV24-1 to TRBJ1-1; 9 bases align to TRBD1. Trimming took 4 bases from V and 4 from J; bases not matched to a gene: 6. Germline lookup yields CDR1 KGHDR and CDR2 SFDVKD. The CDR3 extends over 15 amino acids. CDR3 region: CATSETTGGSTEAFF. The DNA of the CDR3 is TGTGCCACCAGTGAAACGACAGGGGGATCCACTGAAGCTTTCTTT.

V and J are TRBV12-3 or TRBV12-4 and TRBJ1-1, with D possibly matching TRBD1 (5 bases). V lost 7 bases to trimming and J lost 1 base, with 7 bases between them. The CDR3 has 12 residues. The CDR3 DNA follows: TGTGCCAGCATCGGGGGGAACACTGAAGCTTTCTTT. It is translated as CASIGGNTEAFF.

The chain carries TRBV24-1 and TRBJ2-5, with 9 bases fitting TRBD1. This CDR3 is built from 15 residues. Germline CDR1 KGHDR, CDR2 SFDVKD. J gave up 3 bases and V 9 bases, and 10 bases lay outside the gene matches. CDR3 in amino acids: CATQGTGIEKETQYF. The DNA of the CDR3 is TGTGCCACCCAAGGGACAGGGATCGAGAAAGAGACCCAGTACTTC.

This clone was observed a single time. The CDR3 coding sequence is TGTGCCAGCAGTTTTCGGAATTCACCCCTCCACTTT. Protein product: CASSFRNSPLHF. This chain uses TRBV27 with TRBJ1-6; D is unresolved. The V end lost 3 bases, the J end lost 7 bases, and 4 bases lay between the germline ends. Germline-derived CDR1 and CDR2 are MNHEY and SMNVEV (reference sequence). This CDR3 region has 12 residues.